This TCR beta chain was profiled in a study of T cell responses to AZD1222 COVID-19 vaccine. Study results and caveats: Sampled repertoires all dated from after the peak T cell response.

In regard to this clone: Its antigen is not known.

Trimming removed 0 bases at V and 5 bases at J, with 14 bases between. Per germline, CDR1 MNHEY and CDR2 SVGEGT. The CDR3 sequence is 17 residues long. Assay used: immunoSEQ multiplex PCR; TCRdb lists only in-frame clones, some missing. Of some 130,000 clones listed, roughly 90% were seen once; the top ten hold over 3%. The receptor was isolated from an adult in good health. The sequences come from peripheral blood, collected on day 0 of AZD1222 vaccination. The rearrangement links TRBV6-2 or TRBV6-3 to TRBJ1-6, with D possibly matching TRBD1 (6 bases). The DNA of the CDR3 is TGTGCCAGCAGTTACTCGCCCAGGGGCCACCATAATTCACCCCTCCACTTT. It encodes CASSYSPRGHHNSPLHF.